This T cell receptor (beta chain) came from a study of molecular identifiers for immune sequencing clone quantification. Study-level information: RNA from approximately 20,000 or 98,000 naive CD8 cells was split five ways in replicates, with four sequenced. Study-level points and caveats: Spiked Jurkat TCR RNA from one cell was reportedly detectable among approximately 1 million naive cells.

TCRdb used MiXCR to reprocess the PCR reads, holding one entry per CDR3 protein. The sample records hundreds of thousands of distinct CDR3 sequences, less than 30% being singletons. Germline-derived CDR1 and CDR2 are LGHNA and YNFKEQ. There are 13 residues in the CDR3. The V and J ends lost 2 bases and 10 bases respectively, with 12 bases between them. Input for naive CD8 libraries was about 18,000 to 1,100,000 sorted cells; the RNA fraction used was 10%, 30% or 50%. In its sample, this clonotype was seen a few times. As yet, its antigen is unknown. Input material: naive CD8+ T cells from blood, with Jurkat cell RNA spiked in. Subset denoted: FACS-sorted CD8+CD4-CCR7+CD45RA+ naive T cells. The sequence was obtained from a human donor in good health. Some libraries in this study had Jurkat cell RNA spiked in. The chain carries TRBV4-2 and TRBJ2-1, with D possibly being TRBD1 (6 bases). CDR3 residues: CASSQNRDHEQFF. The CDR3, as DNA: TGTGCCAGCAGCCAAAACAGGGACCACGAGCAGTTCTTC.